This entry lists 24 T cell receptor beta chains sequenced from one sample in a study of T cells after yellow fever vaccination. TCRdb re-analysed the 5' RACE reads in MiXCR, keeping a single row per CDR3 protein. The sample contains about 580,000 distinct CDR3 sequences, roughly 17% of which appear only once. The material was PBMCs, obtained 5 to 6 days after the first yellow fever vaccination. Receptors originate from a man between 18 and 35 years old who received the YFV17D yellow fever vaccine.

The V gene is TRBV7-2, the J gene TRBJ1-6; D gene ambiguous. Germline CDR1 is SGHTA and CDR2 is FQGNSA. Trimming stripped 5 bases from V and 7 bases from J, with 15 bases between. CDR3 length: 15 amino acids. The CDR3, as DNA: TGTGCCAGCAGCCGGTATGAGGCGGCCAATTCACCCCTCCACTTT. Encoded protein: CASSRYEAANSPLHF.

The rearrangement joins TRBV5-5 to TRBJ1-1, with a weak D call TRBD1 (6 bases). The CDR3 has 15 amino acids. Trimming removed 4 bases from V and 0 bases from J, with 13 bases in between. The germline CDR1 and CDR2 sequences are SGHKS and YYEKEE (reference sequence). CDR3 nucleotide sequence: TGTGCCAGCAGCAGGTCGGGGGCGCTGAACACTGAAGCTTTCTTT. Encoded protein: CASSRSGALNTEAFF.

This clonotype has more than one count but fewer than ten. V usage is TRBV4-1 and J usage is TRBJ1-1; D is uncertain. The V gene lost 0 bases and the J gene lost 5 bases, with 16 bases spanning the gap. The CDR3 extends over 16 amino acids. CDR1 MGHRA and CDR2 YSYEKL come from the germline V gene. The CDR3 DNA follows: TGCGCCAGCAGCCAAGATACTGTGGATAGGTGGACTGAAGCTTTCTTT. Its translation: CASSQDTVDRWTEAFF.

This clonotype occurred a few times. The chain couples TRBV5-1 to TRBJ2-5; D remains unclear. In germline, CDR1 is SGHRS, CDR2 YFSETQ. V lost 3 bases, J lost 5 bases, and 17 bases lay in between. This CDR3 has 15 amino acids. The CDR3 sequence is CASSSPGPLGETQYF. The CDR3 nucleotides read TGCGCCAGCAGCTCCCCCGGTCCCTTGGGGGAGACCCAGTACTTC. The entire variable domain, with the rest obtained from reference TRBV5-1 and TRBJ2-5, is as follows: KAGVTQTPRYLIKTRGQQVTLSCSPISGHRSVSWYQQTPGQGLQFLFEYFSETQRNKGNFPGRFSGRQFSNSRSEMNVSTLELGDSALYLCASSSPGPLGETQYFGPGTRLLVL.

The rearrangement uses TRBV15 and TRBJ1-2, with D unclear. CDR3 length: 18 amino acids. Germline V gene data show CDR1 as LNHNV and CDR2 as YYDKDF (reference sequence). V lost 0 bases and J lost 1, with 18 bases in between. DNA for the CDR3: TGTGCCACCAGCAGAGATGCGTACGCCAGCTCAAGTAACTATGGCTACACCTTC. Residues: CATSRDAYASSSNYGYTF.

This clonotype appeared many times. The chain joins TRBV5-4 to TRBJ1-2; possibly TRBD1 for D (6 bases). This CDR3 region has 11 residues. CDR1 is SGHNT, CDR2 YYREEE, per germline (reference sequence). V was clipped by 4 bases and J by 10 bases, with 11 bases between them. In DNA, the CDR3 is TGTGCCAGCAGCGCCACAGGGTACTACACCTTC. Translating it yields CASSATGYYTF.

This clonotype was counted many times. The chain uses TRBV7-2 and TRBJ2-5; 7 bases are a match to TRBD1. The germline V gene encodes CDR1 SGHTA and CDR2 FQGNSA. The CDR3 covers 14 residues. J was trimmed by 5 bases and V by 1 base; bases with no gene match: 4. The CDR3 region is CASSLGAGGETQYF. The CDR3, as DNA: TGTGCCAGCAGCTTAGGGGCAGGGGGTGAGACCCAGTACTTC.

V gene TRBV4-2 combines with J gene TRBJ2-3; a weak D match, TRBD1 (6 bases). Germline-derived CDR1 and CDR2 are LGHNA and YNFKEQ. The V gene lost 0 bases and the J gene lost 1 base, with 11 bases spanning the gap. CDR3 length equals 16 residues. The CDR3 nucleotides are TGTGCCAGCAGCCAAGAGCGGGCAGGGGGCACAGATACGCAGTATTTT. Its protein product is CASSQERAGGTDTQYF.

This clonotype was found many times. V is TRBV20-1 and J is TRBJ2-5; no reliable D call. Trimming cost V 3 bases and J 6 bases, with 11 bases left between them. The CDR3 loop spans 12 amino acids. Germline V CDR1 and CDR2: DFQATT, SNEGSKA (reference sequence). The CDR3 bases are TGCAGTGCTAGTGGCTCCCCCAAGACCCAGTACTTC. This codes for CSASGSPKTQYF.

The genes are TRBV5-1 and TRBJ2-2; 7 positions agree with TRBD1. The J segment lost 0 bases and the V segment lost 2 bases, leaving 4 bases of the junction unmatched. The V gene's germline CDR1 is SGHRS and CDR2 YFSETQ. This CDR3 has 16 residues. The CDR3: CASSFYRGPNTGELFF. Here the CDR3 DNA reads TGCGCCAGCAGCTTTTATAGGGGGCCGAACACCGGGGAGCTGTTTTTT. The full variable domain, in which reference TRBV5-1 and TRBJ2-2 provide the parts outside the CDR3, is KAGVTQTPRYLIKTRGQQVTLSCSPISGHRSVSWYQQTPGQGLQFLFEYFSETQRNKGNFPGRFSGRQFSNSRSEMNVSTLELGDSALYLCASSFYRGPNTGELFFGEGSRLTVL.

This clonotype occurred many times. The chain joins TRBV5-1 to TRBJ1-4, with TRBD1 matching 10 bases. Germline lookup yields CDR1 SGHRS and CDR2 YFSETQ. The CDR3 length is 14 residues. Germline trimming cut 3 bases from V and 8 bases from J; bases unmatched to any gene: 4. The CDR3 sequence is CASSSGTGVEKLFF. CDR3 DNA sequence: TGCGCCAGCAGCTCCGGGACAGGGGTGGAAAAACTGTTTTTT. Complete variable domain (other parts from reference TRBV5-1 and TRBJ1-4): KAGVTQTPRYLIKTRGQQVTLSCSPISGHRSVSWYQQTPGQGLQFLFEYFSETQRNKGNFPGRFSGRQFSNSRSEMNVSTLELGDSALYLCASSSGTGVEKLFFGSGTQLSVL.

The sample holds a few counts of this clonotype. The chain uses TRBV28 and TRBJ1-2, with D possibly TRBD1 on 5 matching bases. The CDR3 runs to 14 residues. Germline V gives CDR1 MDHEN, CDR2 SYDVKM. V was cut by 2 bases and J by 6 bases, with 13 bases left in between. CDR3 nucleotide sequence: TGTGCCAGCAGTTTAGGGCAGGGTGTTGATGGCTACACCTTC. It codes for CASSLGQGVDGYTF.

This clonotype appeared a few times. The genes are TRBV4-3 and TRBJ1-6, with D unclear. V dropped 0 bases and J dropped 4 bases, with 16 bases sitting between them. This CDR3 spans 18 amino acids. From germline, CDR1 is LGHNA and CDR2 YSLEER. The CDR3 DNA reads TGCGCCAGCAGCCAAGAGTATGGGCAGACGGAATATAATTCACCCCTCCACTTT. Its translation is CASSQEYGQTEYNSPLHF.

The chain combines TRBV4-2 with TRBJ2-2; D is unresolved. V was cut by 2 bases and J by 4 bases, with 8 bases left in between. The germline gives CDR1 LGHNA, CDR2 YNFKEQ. This CDR3 spans 14 amino acids. This CDR3 reads CASSQSDATGELFF. The CDR3 nucleotides read TGTGCCAGCAGCCAATCCGACGCCACCGGGGAGCTGTTTTTT.

This clonotype appeared a few times. The CDR3 sequence is CASSTLQGFQETQYF. CDR3 nucleotide sequence: TGTGCCAGCAGCACCCTACAGGGTTTTCAAGAGACCCAGTACTTC. The chain couples TRBV3-1 to TRBJ2-5, with D perhaps matching TRBD1 (6 bases). Germline V gene sequence: CDR1 LGHDT, CDR2 YNNKEL (reference sequence). V was cut by 5 bases and J by 2 bases, with 15 bases left in between. The CDR3 contains 15 residues.

This clonotype has a handful of counts. The chain is built from TRBV11-2 and TRBJ2-7; D gene uncertain. With 0 bases removed from V and 3 bases from J, the gap between germline ends came to 9 bases. Germline lookup yields CDR1 SGHAT and CDR2 FQNNGV. CDR3 size: 14 residues. DNA for the CDR3: TGTGCCAGCAGCTTAGACAGGAATAACTACGAGCAGTACTTC. This translates into CASSLDRNNYEQYF. Full variable domain (missing parts from reference TRBV11-2 and TRBJ2-7): EAGVAQSPRYKIIEKRQSVAFWCNPISGHATLYWYQQILGQGPKLLIQFQNNGVVDDSQLPKDRFSAERLKGVDSTLKIQPAKLEDSAVYLCASSLDRNNYEQYFGPGTRLTVT.

This clonotype came up a few times. The chain combines TRBV20-1 with TRBJ1-2, with 9 bases aligning to TRBD1. Unmatched junction bases numbered 6, after V lost 5 bases and J lost 2 bases. The V gene's germline CDR1 is DFQATT and CDR2 SNEGSKA (reference sequence). CDR3 length: 14 amino acids. The CDR3 nucleotides are TGCAGTGCTCGTCCCGGGACAGGGAACTATGGCTACACCTTC. This sequence encodes CSARPGTGNYGYTF.

V and J are TRBV19 and TRBJ2-6; no clear D. This CDR3 has 17 amino acids. The V end lost 2 bases, the J end lost 0 bases, and 11 bases lay between the germline ends. Per germline, CDR1 LNHDA and CDR2 SQIVND (reference sequence). The CDR3 reads CASSIIITDSGANVLTF. CDR3 coding DNA: TGTGCCAGTAGTATAATTATCACGGACTCTGGGGCCAACGTCCTGACTTTC.

This clonotype was counted a few times. This chain joins TRBV20-1 and TRBJ2-7; D may be TRBD1 (6 bases). The germline V gene encodes CDR1 DFQATT and CDR2 SNEGSKA (reference sequence). V gave up 5 bases and J gave up 2 bases, with 16 bases separating them. CDR3 length equals 14 residues. This CDR3 reads CSAGQPYKTYEQYF. The CDR3 coding sequence is TGCAGTGCTGGACAGCCATACAAGACCTACGAGCAGTACTTC.

The genes are TRBV28 and TRBJ2-3; 12 bases align to TRBD2. Losses at the gene ends were 8 bases for V and 6 bases for J; bases not matched to a gene: 12. CDR3 length equals 16 residues. Germline V CDR1 and CDR2: MDHEN, SYDVKM. In DNA form, the CDR3 reads TGTGCCAGCCTTTCGTGGCTAGCGGGGGGGTTCGATACGCAGTATTTT. Encoded protein: CASLSWLAGGFDTQYF.

J is TRBJ1-5 and V is TRBV7-2; D is unclear. The CDR3 has 11 residues. Germline V gene data show CDR1 as SGHTA and CDR2 as FQGNSA. With 1 base removed from V and 11 bases from J, the gap between germline ends came to 6 bases. This chain's CDR3 is CASSLGGTQHF. The CDR3 DNA reads as TGTGCCAGCAGCTTAGGAGGAACCCAGCATTTT.

This clonotype has only a few counts. The chain combines TRBV5-1 with TRBJ2-7; D gene uncertain. The CDR3 sequence is 14 residues long. The germline V gene has CDR1 SGHRS and CDR2 YFSETQ. Trimming shortened V by 7 bases and J by 0 bases, and 14 bases separated the two germline ends. The CDR3 DNA follows: TGCGCCAGCGGTGTAGGGCAGAGCTCCTACGAGCAGTACTTC. This sequence encodes CASGVGQSSYEQYF.

This clonotype was observed a few times. The chain recombines TRBV12-3 or TRBV12-4 with TRBJ1-4; 12 bases are a match to TRBD1. J gave up 3 bases and V 7 bases, and 12 bases lay outside the gene matches. The length of the CDR3 is 18 residues. CDR3 region: CASNITGTGGSANEKLFF. The DNA for the CDR3 is TGTGCCAGCAACATTACCGGGACAGGGGGCTCAGCTAATGAAAAACTGTTTTTT.

The chain has TRBV5-4 and TRBJ2-1; D not certain. The germline V gene encodes CDR1 SGHNT and CDR2 YYREEE (reference sequence). Trimming took 1 base from V and 9 from J, leaving 14 bases between them. This CDR3 has 14 amino acids. As DNA, the CDR3 is TGTGCCAGCAGCTTGTCGCATTTCGTCAGTGAGCAGTTCTTC. Amino acid sequence: CASSLSHFVSEQFF.